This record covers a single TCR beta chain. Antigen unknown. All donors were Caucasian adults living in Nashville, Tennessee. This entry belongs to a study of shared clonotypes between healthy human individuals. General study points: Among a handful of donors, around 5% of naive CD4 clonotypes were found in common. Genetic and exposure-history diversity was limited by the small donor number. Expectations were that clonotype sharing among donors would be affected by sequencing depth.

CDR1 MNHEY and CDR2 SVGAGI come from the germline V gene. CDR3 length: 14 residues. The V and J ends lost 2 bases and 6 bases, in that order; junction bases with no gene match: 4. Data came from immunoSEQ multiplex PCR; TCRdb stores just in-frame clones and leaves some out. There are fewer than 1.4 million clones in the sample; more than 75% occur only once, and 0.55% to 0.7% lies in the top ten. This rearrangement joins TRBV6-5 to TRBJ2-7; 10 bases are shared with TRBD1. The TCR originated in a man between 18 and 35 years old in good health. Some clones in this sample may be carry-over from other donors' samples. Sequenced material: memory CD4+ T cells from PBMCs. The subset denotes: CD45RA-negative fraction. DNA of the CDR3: TGTGCCAGCAGTTACCGGGACAGGGGTGGCGAGCAGTACTTC. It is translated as CASSYRDRGGEQYF.